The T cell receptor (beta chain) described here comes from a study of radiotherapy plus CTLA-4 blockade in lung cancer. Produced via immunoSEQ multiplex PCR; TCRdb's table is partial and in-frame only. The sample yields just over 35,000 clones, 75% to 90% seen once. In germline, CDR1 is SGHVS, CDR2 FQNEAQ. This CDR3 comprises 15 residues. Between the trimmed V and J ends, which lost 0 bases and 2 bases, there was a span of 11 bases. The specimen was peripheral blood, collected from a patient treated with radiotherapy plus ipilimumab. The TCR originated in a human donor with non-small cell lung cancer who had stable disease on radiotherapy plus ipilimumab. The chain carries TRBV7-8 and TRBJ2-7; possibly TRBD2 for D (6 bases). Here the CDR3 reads CASSLARGGAYEQYF. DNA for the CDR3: TGTGCCAGCAGCTTAGCGCGGGGCGGAGCCTACGAGCAGTACTTC.